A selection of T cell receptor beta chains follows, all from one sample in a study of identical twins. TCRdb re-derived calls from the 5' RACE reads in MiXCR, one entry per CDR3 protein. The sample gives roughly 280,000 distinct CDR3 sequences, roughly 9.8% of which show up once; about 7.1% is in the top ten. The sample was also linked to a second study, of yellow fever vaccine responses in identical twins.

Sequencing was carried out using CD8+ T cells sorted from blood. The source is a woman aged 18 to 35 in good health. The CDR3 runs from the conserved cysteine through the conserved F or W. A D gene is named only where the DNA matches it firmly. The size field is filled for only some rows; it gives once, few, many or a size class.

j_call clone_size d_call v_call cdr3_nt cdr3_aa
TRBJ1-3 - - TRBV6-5 TGTGCCAGCAGTCTATCTCAGTCCGGACAGATCTCTGGAAACACCATATATTTT CASSLSQSGQISGNTIYF
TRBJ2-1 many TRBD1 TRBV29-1 TGCAGCGTTGAAGAAGGACAGGGAGAGCGGAATGAGCAGTTCTTC CSVEEGQGERNEQFF
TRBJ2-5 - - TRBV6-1 TGTGCCAGCGCAACAGGTTACCAAGAGACCCAGTACTTC CASATGYQETQYF
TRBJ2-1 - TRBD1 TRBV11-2 TGTGCCAGCAGCGGGGCCAAGAAGGGGGCTGGGTACAATGAGCAGTTCTTC CASSGAKKGAGYNEQFF
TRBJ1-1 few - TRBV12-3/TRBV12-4 TGTGCCAGCAGTTCCGACGGATACACTGAAGCTTTCTTT CASSSDGYTEAFF
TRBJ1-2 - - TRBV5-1 TGCGCCAGCAGCCCCCCGGGGCAGAGTTATGGCTACACCTTC CASSPPGQSYGYTF
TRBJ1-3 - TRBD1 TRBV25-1 TGTGCCAGCAGTGGCGGGACAGGGACCGACTCTGGAAACACCATATATTTT CASSGGTGTDSGNTIYF
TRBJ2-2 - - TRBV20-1 TGCAGTGCTAGAGGGTATTCTCCAGTTTCGGCGAACACCGGGGAGCTGTTTTTT CSARGYSPVSANTGELFF
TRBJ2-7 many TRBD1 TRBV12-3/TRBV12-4 TGTGCCAGCAGCCCCGGGACAGGGCGCAACGAGCAGTACTTC CASSPGTGRNEQYF
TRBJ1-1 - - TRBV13 TGTGCCAGCAGCTTCGGAGCCCAGGCGAACACTGAAGCTTTCTTT CASSFGAQANTEAFF
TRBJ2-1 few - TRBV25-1 TGTGCCAGCAGTGAATGGTCTAGCCGACAGAGGGGCGCGTTCTTC CASSEWSSRQRGAFF
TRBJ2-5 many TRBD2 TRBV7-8 TGTGCCAGCAGCCCTATAGCGGGAAAACGGGAGACCCAGTACTTC CASSPIAGKRETQYF
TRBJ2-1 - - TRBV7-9 TGTGCCAGCAGCTTCAGACCAAGCTCCTACAATGAGCAGTTCTTC CASSFRPSSYNEQFF
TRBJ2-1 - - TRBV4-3 TGCGCCAGCAGCCAATCGCAAGTGGGGGGCTCCTACAATGAGCAGTTCTTC CASSQSQVGGSYNEQFF
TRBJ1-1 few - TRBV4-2 TGTGCCAGCAGCCCCCCCGCCGACAGTGAAGCTTTCTTT CASSPPADSEAFF
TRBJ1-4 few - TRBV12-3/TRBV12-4 TGTGCCAGCAGTTTAGCCCGAGTAGCTAATGAAAAACTGTTTTTT CASSLARVANEKLFF
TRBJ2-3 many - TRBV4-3 TGCGCCAGCAGCCAAGGGGGCGGGAGCACAGATACGCAGTATTTT CASSQGGGSTDTQYF
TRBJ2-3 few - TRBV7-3 TGTGCCAGCAGCAACAGTGGGGCCGATACGCAGTATTTT CASSNSGADTQYF
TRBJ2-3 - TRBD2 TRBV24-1 TGTGCCACCAGTGATTCTAGCGGGGGATTCACAGATACGCAGTATTTT CATSDSSGGFTDTQYF
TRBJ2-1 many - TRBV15 TGTGCCACCAGCAGAGCTGGAGTTGATGAGCAGTTCTTC CATSRAGVDEQFF
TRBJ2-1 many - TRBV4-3 TGCGCCAGCAGCCAAGATATTTTCCCACAGAATGAGCAGTTCTTC CASSQDIFPQNEQFF
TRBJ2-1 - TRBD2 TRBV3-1 TGTGCCAGCAGCCAAGATACGGGGCGACTAGCGGGTTTCTCCTACAATGAGCAGTTCTTC CASSQDTGRLAGFSYNEQFF
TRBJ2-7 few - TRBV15 TGTGCCACCAGCAGTGAGTCCGGCTCCGAGCAGTACTTC CATSSESGSEQYF
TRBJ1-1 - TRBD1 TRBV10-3 TGTGCCATCAGCCGGGACAGAACTAACACTGAAGCTTTCTTT CAISRDRTNTEAFF
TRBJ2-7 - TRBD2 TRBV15 TGTGCCACCAGCAGGACTAGCGGGACCTACGAGCAGTACTTC CATSRTSGTYEQYF
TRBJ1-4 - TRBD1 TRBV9 TGTGCCAGCAGCCCTGGGGACAGCCTTAATGAAAAACTGTTTTTT CASSPGDSLNEKLFF
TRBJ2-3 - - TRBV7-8 TGTGCCAGCAGCTTATCAGGACTAGGGGGAACAGATACGCAGTATTTT CASSLSGLGGTDTQYF
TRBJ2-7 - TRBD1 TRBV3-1 TGTGCCAGCAGCCACGCCGGGACAGGGTCCTACGAGCAGTACTTC CASSHAGTGSYEQYF
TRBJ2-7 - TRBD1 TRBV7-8 TGTGCCAGCAGCACTTCCGGGACAGGGCCCACCTACGAGCAGTACTTC CASSTSGTGPTYEQYF
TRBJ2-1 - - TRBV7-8 TGTGCCAGCAGCTCATCACAGGAGCCAGGGCAGTTCTTC CASSSSQEPGQFF
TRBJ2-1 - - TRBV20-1 TGCAGTGCGGTTCTTAGCTGGGGGACTTACAATGAGCAGTTCTTC CSAVLSWGTYNEQFF
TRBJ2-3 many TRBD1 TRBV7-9 TGTGCCAGCAGCGGGCCGGGACAGGGTCCAGATACGCAGTATTTT CASSGPGQGPDTQYF
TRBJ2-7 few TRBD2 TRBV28 TGTGCCAGCAGTACCCACTTCCCCGGGACTAGCACCTACGAGCAGTACTTC CASSTHFPGTSTYEQYF
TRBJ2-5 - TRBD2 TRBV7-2 TGTGCCAGCAGCATGGGACTAGGGGGGGGACAAGAGACCCAGTACTTC CASSMGLGGGQETQYF
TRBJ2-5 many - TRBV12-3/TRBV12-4 TGTGCCAGCAGGTCGGCCTGGACTACTCAAGAGACCCAGTACTTC CASRSAWTTQETQYF
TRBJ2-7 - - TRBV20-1 TGCAGTGCTAGAGAGGTGGGACTGGGTGCCTACGAGCAGTACTTC CSAREVGLGAYEQYF
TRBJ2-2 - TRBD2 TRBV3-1 TGTGCCAGCAGCCAATATGATCAGCGGGGGCCCAACGGGGAGCTGTTTTTT CASSQYDQRGPNGELFF
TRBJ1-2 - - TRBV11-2 TGTGCCAGCCGTGGAAACTATGGCTACACTTTC CASRGNYGYTF
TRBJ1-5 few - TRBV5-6 TGTGCCAGCAGCTTGGGGGGGGGTCGGACGGATAATCAGCCCCAGCATTTT CASSLGGGRTDNQPQHF
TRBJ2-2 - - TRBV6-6 TGTGCCAGCACTCAGGCCACCGGGGAGCTGTTTTTT CASTQATGELFF
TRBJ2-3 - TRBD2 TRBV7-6 TGTGCCAGCAGCTCAAGGACTAGCGGGGGCACAGATACGCAGTATTTT CASSSRTSGGTDTQYF
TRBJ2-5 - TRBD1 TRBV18 TGTGCCAGCTCACCACTGGCACTACAGGGGGCGCAGGAGACCCAGTACTTC CASSPLALQGAQETQYF
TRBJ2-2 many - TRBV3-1 TGTGCCAGCAGCCAAGGTGATACGGACACCGGGGAGCTGTTTTTT CASSQGDTDTGELFF
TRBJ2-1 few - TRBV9 TGTGCCAGCAGCGTCGGCGCGGTACGCGGCGATGAGCAGTTCTTC CASSVGAVRGDEQFF
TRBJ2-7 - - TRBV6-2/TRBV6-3 TGTGCCAGCAATTCAGTATCCTACGAGCAGTACTTC CASNSVSYEQYF
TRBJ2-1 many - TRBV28 TGTGCCAGCAGTTTTCCGGAGGGCGAGGGCTACAATGAGCAGTTCTTC CASSFPEGEGYNEQFF
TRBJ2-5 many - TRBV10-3 TGTGCCATCAGTGACAGGGAGTACCAAGAGACCCAGTACTTC CAISDREYQETQYF
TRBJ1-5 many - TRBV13 TGTGCCAGCAGCTCCCGGACAGTCAGCAATCAGCCCCAGCATTTT CASSSRTVSNQPQHF
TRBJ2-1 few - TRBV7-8 TGTGCCAGCAGCTTAATAAGGAGTAATGAGCAGTTCTTC CASSLIRSNEQFF
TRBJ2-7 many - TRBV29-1 TGCAGCGTTGAACCCCTGGGACTTTACGAGCAGTACTTC CSVEPLGLYEQYF